This TCR beta chain comes out of a study of patients and donors after allogeneic stem cell transplantation. With 4 bases removed from V and 14 bases from J, the gap between germline ends came to 15 bases. Germline V gene lookup returns CDR1 ENHRY and CDR2 SYGVKD. The CDR3 is 13 residues long. Via MiXCR, TCRdb re-called the RT-PCR reads, giving one row per CDR3 protein. The repertoire has around 200,000 distinct CDR3 sequences, about 37% of them found once; the top ten carry 9.5% to 13%. In its sample, this clonotype was seen a few times. The chain links TRBV10-3 to TRBJ1-6, with D perhaps TRBD1 (5 bases). This clonotype was obtained from a human donor who was either an allogeneic HSCT recipient or a stem cell or donor lymphocyte infusion donor (not recorded which). It is not recorded whose cells these are; they may come from a transplant donor. The sample was blood, either unsorted or a sorted T cell fraction (not recorded which). CDR3 bases: TGTGCCATCAGTGCTTCGGGGGTAATAACCCTCCACTTT. It encodes CAISASGVITLHF.